This T cell receptor (beta chain) was documented in a study of blood T cell repertoires in COVID-19. Across the whole study: Acute and convalescent COVID-19 samples came from the United States, Italy and Spain. Nucleic acid was either cDNA or gDNA, and it came from T cells, B-cell-depleted T cells, or PBMCs.

In the original analysis: How many nucleated cells were present was estimated from reference gene primer amplification. The assay was immunoSEQ multiplex PCR, and TCRdb's table has in-frame clones only and misses some. From that table come the V and J calls and clone size; the DNA was used to work out D and trimming. Here the sample spans approximately 96,000 clones, more than 85% being singletons. The specimen was peripheral blood. The sequence was obtained from a man between 60 and 75 years old with acute or convalescent COVID-19.

In nucleotides, the CDR3 is TGTGCCAGCAGGATGGGACTTTCCTACGAGCAGTACTTC. Translating gives CASRMGLSYEQYF. This sequence joins TRBV28 and TRBJ2-7; TRBD2 might be the D (6 bases). With 6 bases removed from V and 1 base from J, the gap between germline ends came to 10 bases. Germline V lookup: CDR1 MDHEN, CDR2 SYDVKM. CDR3 length equals 13 residues. Filled out from reference TRBV28 and TRBJ2-7, the complete variable domain reads DVKVTQSSRYLVKRTGEKVFLECVQDMDHENMFWYRQDPGLGLRLIYFSYDVKMKEKGDIPEGYSVSREKKERFSLILESASTNQTSMYLCASRMGLSYEQYFGPGTRLTVT.